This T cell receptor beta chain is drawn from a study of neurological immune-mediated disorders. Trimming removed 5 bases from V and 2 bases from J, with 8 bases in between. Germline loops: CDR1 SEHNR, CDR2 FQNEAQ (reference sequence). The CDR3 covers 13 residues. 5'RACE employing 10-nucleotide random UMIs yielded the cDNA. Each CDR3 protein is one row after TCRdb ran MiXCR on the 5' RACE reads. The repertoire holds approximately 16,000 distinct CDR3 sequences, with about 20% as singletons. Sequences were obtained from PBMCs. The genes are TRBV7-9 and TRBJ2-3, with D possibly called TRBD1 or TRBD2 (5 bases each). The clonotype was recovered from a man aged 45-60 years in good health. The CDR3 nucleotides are TGTGCCAGCAGCAGGGACCCCACAGATACGCAGTATTTT. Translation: CASSRDPTDTQYF.